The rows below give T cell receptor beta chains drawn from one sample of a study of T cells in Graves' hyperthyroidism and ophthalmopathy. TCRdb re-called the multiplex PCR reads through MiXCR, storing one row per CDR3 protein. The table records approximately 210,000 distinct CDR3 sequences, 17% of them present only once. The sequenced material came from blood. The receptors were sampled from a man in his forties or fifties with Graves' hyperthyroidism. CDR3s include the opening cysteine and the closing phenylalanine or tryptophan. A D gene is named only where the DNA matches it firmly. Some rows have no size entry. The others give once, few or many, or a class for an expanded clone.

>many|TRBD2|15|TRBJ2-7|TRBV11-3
TGTGCCAGCAGCTTAGATCAGAGCGGGAGACAAGAGCAGTACTTC
CASSLDQSGRQEQYF
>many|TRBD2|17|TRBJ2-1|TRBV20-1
TGCAGTGCTCGCTCGGGACTAGCGGAAAAAGCATACAATGAGCAGTTCTTC
CSARSGLAEKAYNEQFF
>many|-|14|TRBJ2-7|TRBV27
TGTGCCAGCACCCTCATTGCTGGATCCTACGAGCAGTACTTC
CASTLIAGSYEQYF
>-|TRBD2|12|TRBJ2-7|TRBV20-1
TGCAGTGCTTCTAGCGGTTCCTACGAGCAGTACTTC
CSASSGSYEQYF
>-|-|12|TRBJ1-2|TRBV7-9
TGTGCCAGCAGCGACGACTGCTATGGCTACACCTTC
CASSDDCYGYTF
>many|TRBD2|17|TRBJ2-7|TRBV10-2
TGCGCCAGCAGTGAGTCGGCTAGCGGGAGCGGTCGGTACGAGCAGTACTTC
CASSESASGSGRYEQYF
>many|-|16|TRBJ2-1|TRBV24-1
TGTGCCACCAGTGATTCCCTGACTACGTCAGGCTATGAGCAGTTCTTC
CATSDSLTTSGYEQFF
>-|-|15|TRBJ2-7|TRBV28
TGTGCCAGCAGTTTAATACTAGCAGGGGGTTACGAGCAGTACTTC
CASSLILAGGYEQYF
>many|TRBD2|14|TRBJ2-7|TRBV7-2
TGTGCCAGCAGCTCCGGACTAGCGACCTACGAGCAGTACTTC
CASSSGLATYEQYF
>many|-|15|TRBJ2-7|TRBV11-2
TGTGCCAGCAGCTTAGTTCTAGCGCGAGGAGGCGAGCAGTACTTC
CASSLVLARGGEQYF
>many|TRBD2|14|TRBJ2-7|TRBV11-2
TGTGCCAGCAGCCCCGGACTAGCGGGAGGAGAGCAGTACTTC
CASSPGLAGGEQYF
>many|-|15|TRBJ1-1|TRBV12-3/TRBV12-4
TGTGCCAGCAGTAATCCCAGACAGATGAACACTGAAGCTTTCTTT
CASSNPRQMNTEAFF
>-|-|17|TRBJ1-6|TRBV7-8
TGTGCCAGCAGCTTAGGCCGTCCCAGCTCCTATAATTCACCCCTCCACTTT
CASSLGRPSSYNSPLHF
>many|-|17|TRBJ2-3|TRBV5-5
TGTGCCAGCAGCACGGCCCCTTTCAGGGCTAGCACAGATACGCAGTATTTT
CASSTAPFRASTDTQYF
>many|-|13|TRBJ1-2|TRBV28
TGTGCCAGCAGTGCCCGTGTGGCGGGTGGCTACACCTTC
CASSARVAGGYTF
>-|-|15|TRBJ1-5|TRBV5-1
TGCGCCAGCAGAAAGGACTGGTTCAGCAATCAGCCCCAGCATTTT
CASRKDWFSNQPQHF
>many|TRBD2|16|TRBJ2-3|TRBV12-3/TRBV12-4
TGTGCCAGCAGTTCAGGACTAGCGGGCCTCACAGATACGCAGTATTTT
CASSSGLAGLTDTQYF
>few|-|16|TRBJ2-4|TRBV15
TGTGCCACCAGCTCCCCGTCAGGGCAGAACAAAAACATTCAGTACTTC
CATSSPSGQNKNIQYF
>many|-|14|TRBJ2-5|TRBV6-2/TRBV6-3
TGTGCCAGCAGTGCTCGGAGGGCCGAAGAGACCCAGTACTTC
CASSARRAEETQYF
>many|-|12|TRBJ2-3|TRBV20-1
TGCAGTGCTGGGCGGAGCTCAGATACGCAGTATTTT
CSAGRSSDTQYF
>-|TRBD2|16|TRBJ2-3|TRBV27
TGTGCCAGCACCAGGACTAGCGGGAGTGGCACAGATACGCAGTATTTT
CASTRTSGSGTDTQYF
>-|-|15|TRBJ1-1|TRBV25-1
TGTGCCAGCAGTGGTGGGAGGGCGCAGGACACTGAAGCTTTCTTT
CASSGGRAQDTEAFF
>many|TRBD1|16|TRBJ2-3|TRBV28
TGTGCCAGCAGGCGAGCCGGGACAGGGATCGGAGATACGCAGTATTTT
CASRRAGTGIGDTQYF
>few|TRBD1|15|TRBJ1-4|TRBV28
TGTGCCAGCAGTCTCCGACAGGGCTCGGGGGAAAAACTGTTTTTT
CASSLRQGSGEKLFF
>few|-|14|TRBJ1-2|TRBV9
TGTGCCAGCAGCGTAGACGGACAGTCCTATGGCTACACCTTC
CASSVDGQSYGYTF
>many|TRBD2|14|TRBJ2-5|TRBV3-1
TGTGCCAGCAGCCCAGCGGGAGGGCGGGAGACCCAGTACTTC
CASSPAGGRETQYF
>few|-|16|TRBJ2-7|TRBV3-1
TGTGCCAGCAGCCAACTCGCCGGTAAGAGCTCCTACGAGCAGTACTTC
CASSQLAGKSSYEQYF
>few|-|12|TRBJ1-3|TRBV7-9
TGTGCCAGCGCCTTGGTTGGAAACACCATATATTTT
CASALVGNTIYF